The T cell receptor beta chain under discussion was sequenced for a study of blood T cell repertoires in COVID-19. In the study overall: T cells, B-cell-depleted T cells, or PBMCs provided the cDNA or gDNA that served as material.

The data were produced by immunoSEQ multiplex PCR, yet TCRdb's version contains in-frame clones alone and is incomplete. The sample lists a few hundred thousand clones; about 88% were seen once. Each participant's cohort was designated according to participant-reported clinical history. Recovery among Cohort 3 donors was established by two negative PCRs, clearance, or symptom resolution. Trimming removed 6 bases from V and 6 bases from J; junction bases left unmatched: 7. Germline V gene sequence: CDR1 PRHDT, CDR2 FYEKMQ (reference sequence). The CDR3 covers 15 residues. The chain joins TRBV13 to TRBJ2-3; the match to TRBD2 covers 12 bases. Material for sequencing was PBMCs or T cells enriched from blood (not recorded which). This clonotype was sampled from a woman aged 60-75 years who had recovered from COVID-19. CDR3 sequence: CASRSSGGALDTQYF. CDR3 coding DNA: TGTGCCAGCAGGTCTAGCGGGGGGGCGTTGGATACGCAGTATTTT.